This record covers a single T cell receptor beta chain. Which antigen it targets is not known. Base qualities were left out, and no much larger clone turns up one base away. The germline V gene encodes CDR1 MNHNY and CDR2 SVGAGI (reference sequence). The CDR3 contains 14 residues, cysteine and phenylalanine counted. The CDR3 DNA has 42 bases and is translated from base 1. Here V drops 6 bases and J drops 0 bases, and the junction holds 1 base not matched to any gene. The source of the sample is a study of identical twins (dated by TCRdb to 2016 to 2017). Regarding the study in general: To test whether fetal clonotypes persist, this study deep-sequenced TCR alpha and beta repertoires from monozygotic twins, from unrelated adults of various ages, and from cord blood. To rule out contamination, replicate twin experiments were performed at different times with different library preparation protocols. General findings and caveats noted by the study authors: Because the same donors could not be followed over many years, the conclusions relied on cross-sectional statistical analysis. Compared with coincidental sharing between unrelated individuals, out-of-frame TCR alpha sequences shared between twins showed an excess of sequences with low generation probability. Abundant cord blood beta clonotypes had fewer insertions, young adult naive repertoires showed a similar but weaker trend, and memory repertoires showed no such trend. Invariant T cells such as MAIT and iNKT could partly confound zero-insertion analyses, though diverse VJ usage argued against this for most clonotypes. In monozygotic twins, out-of-frame TCR alpha sharing was systematically underestimated by recombination models, although the models agreed with sharing between unrelated individuals. In beta out-of-frame sequences, excess twin sharing was weaker, because having fewer shared sequences lowered the signal-to-noise ratio.

Every donor in the study was a healthy Caucasian. The library was made by 5' RACE. These reads were obtained on an Illumina HiSeq 2000. Template switching introduced a universal primer binding site; the final cDNA contained a unique molecular identifier, enabling accurate counting of TCR cDNA molecules. First-strand cDNA for TCR alpha and beta chains was synthesized from specific primers in the conserved constant-segment region. Each cDNA library was double barcoded, with a SMART-Mk sample barcode plus Illumina barcodes, to control for contamination. TruSeq adapter sequences along with Illumina sample barcodes were introduced in two successive PCR steps. The TCR alpha and beta cDNA libraries were sequenced on the Illumina HiSeq platform using custom primers. The paper's data handling went like this. Unique molecular identifiers were extracted from raw reads with MiGEC, and CDR3 positions were determined with MiXCR. For each individual, recombination models were inferred using an EM algorithm with the repgenHMM and IGoR tools. The tcR package in R was used for shared clonotype analysis, with sharing normalized by the product of cloneset sizes. To study raw recombination free of thymic and clonal selection effects, out-of-frame nonproductive sequences were analyzed. In-frame beta chains were kept once TCRdb had trimmed the public reads at Q25 with fastp and called clones with MiXCR. Merged by CDR3 protein, the rows form single entries marked with the most common genes and DNA. TCRdb's processing, not the authors' own work, is the source of the V and J calls. This sample holds roughly 1.6 million distinct CDR3 sequences; less than 40% were observed only once. Clones ranked in the top ten supply more than 0.25% of the sample.

The V and J genes are TRBV6-6 and TRBJ1-2; 10 middle bases align to TRBD1. Material for sequencing was cord blood. The sequence was collected from a newborn girl in good health. The CDR3: CASRGTGANYGYTF. The nucleotide sequence reads TGTGCCAGCAGGGGGACAGGGGCTAACTATGGCTACACCTTC.